This T cell receptor beta chain was captured by sequencing in a study of CD4 T cells in relation to SARS-CoV-2 and coronaviruses. Points from the study as a whole: Compared with monoreactive clones, crossreactive clones showed significantly weaker SARS-CoV-2 expansion.

The CDR3 consists of 15 residues. The germline gives CDR1 SGHNT, CDR2 YYREEE (reference sequence). V dropped 2 bases and J dropped 3; count of bases not matched to a gene: 3. As regards this clone: Its specificity is not known.

CEF-cultured naive and memory CD4+ T cell DNA got survey-level sequencing. The repertoire was sequenced with immunoSEQ multiplex PCR; TCRdb's copy has only in-frame clones and lacks some. The table has some 32,000 clones, about 76% seen once. The TCR comes from an adult with COVID-19. The sequencing input was memory CD4+ T cells from PBMCs, cultured in vitro. This chain uses TRBV5-4 with TRBJ2-2, with 8 bases matching TRBD2. The CDR3 DNA reads TGTGCCAGCAGCTTACCGGGACTAGACACCGGGGAGCTGTTTTTT. Translating it yields CASSLPGLDTGELFF.